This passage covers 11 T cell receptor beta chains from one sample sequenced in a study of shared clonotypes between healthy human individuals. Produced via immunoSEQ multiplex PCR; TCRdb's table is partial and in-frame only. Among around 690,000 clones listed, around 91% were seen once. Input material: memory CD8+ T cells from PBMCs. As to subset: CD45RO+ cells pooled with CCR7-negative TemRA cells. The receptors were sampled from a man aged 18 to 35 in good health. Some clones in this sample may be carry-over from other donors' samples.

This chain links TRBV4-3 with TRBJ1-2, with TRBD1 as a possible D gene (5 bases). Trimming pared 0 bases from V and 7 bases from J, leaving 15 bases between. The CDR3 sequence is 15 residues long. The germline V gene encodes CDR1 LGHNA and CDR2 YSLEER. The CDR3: CASSQDADRGSGYTF. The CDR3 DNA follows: TGCGCCAGCAGCCAAGATGCAGATAGGGGATCTGGCTACACCTTC.

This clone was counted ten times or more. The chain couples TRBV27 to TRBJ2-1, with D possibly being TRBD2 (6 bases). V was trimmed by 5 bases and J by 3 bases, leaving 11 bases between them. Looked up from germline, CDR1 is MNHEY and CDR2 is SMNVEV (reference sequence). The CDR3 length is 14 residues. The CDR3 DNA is TGTGCCAGCAGTCAAAGGAGGGACTACAATGAGCAGTTCTTC. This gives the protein CASSQRRDYNEQFF.

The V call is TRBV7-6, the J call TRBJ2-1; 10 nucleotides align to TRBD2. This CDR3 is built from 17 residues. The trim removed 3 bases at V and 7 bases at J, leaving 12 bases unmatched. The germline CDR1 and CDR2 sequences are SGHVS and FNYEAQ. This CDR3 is CASSFRFGTSVGNEQFF. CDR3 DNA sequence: TGTGCCAGCAGCTTTAGGTTCGGGACTAGCGTTGGGAATGAGCAGTTCTTC.

CDR3 sequence: CASSFRATVTYEQYF. CDR3 DNA: TGTGCCAGCAGTTTTCGGGCAACGGTTACCTACGAGCAGTACTTC. The gene calls are TRBV28 and TRBJ2-7; D is unclear. Trimming removed 3 bases at V and 2 bases at J, with 14 bases between. Per the germline V gene, CDR1 is MDHEN and CDR2 is SYDVKM. This CDR3 is built from 15 residues.

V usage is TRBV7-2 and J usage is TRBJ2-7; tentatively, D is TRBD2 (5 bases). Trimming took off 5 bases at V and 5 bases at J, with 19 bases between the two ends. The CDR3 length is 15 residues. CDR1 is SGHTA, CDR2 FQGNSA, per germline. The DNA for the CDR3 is TGTGCCAGCAGCGCCCGGGGTCTCTTCCCCAACGAGCAGTACTTC. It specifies CASSARGLFPNEQYF.

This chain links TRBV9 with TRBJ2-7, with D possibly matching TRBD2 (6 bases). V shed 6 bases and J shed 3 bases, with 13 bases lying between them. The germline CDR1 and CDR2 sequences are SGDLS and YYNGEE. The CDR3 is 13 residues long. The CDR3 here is CASIPRGDYEQYF. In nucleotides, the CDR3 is TGTGCCAGCATCCCTCGCGGGGACTACGAGCAGTACTTC.

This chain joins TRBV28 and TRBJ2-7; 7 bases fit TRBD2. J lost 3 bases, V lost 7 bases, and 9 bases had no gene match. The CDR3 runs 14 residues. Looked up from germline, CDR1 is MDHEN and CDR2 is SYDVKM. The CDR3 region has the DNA TGTGCCAGCAAACTAGCGAGCCGGCTCTACGAGCAGTACTTC. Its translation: CASKLASRLYEQYF.

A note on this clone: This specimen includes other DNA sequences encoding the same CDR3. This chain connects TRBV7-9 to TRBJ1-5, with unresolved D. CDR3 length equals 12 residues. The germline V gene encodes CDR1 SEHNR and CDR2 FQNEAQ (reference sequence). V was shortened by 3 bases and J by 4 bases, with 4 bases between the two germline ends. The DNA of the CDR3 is TGTGCCAGCAGCTTCTCTAATCAGCCCCAGCATTTT. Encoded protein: CASSFSNQPQHF.

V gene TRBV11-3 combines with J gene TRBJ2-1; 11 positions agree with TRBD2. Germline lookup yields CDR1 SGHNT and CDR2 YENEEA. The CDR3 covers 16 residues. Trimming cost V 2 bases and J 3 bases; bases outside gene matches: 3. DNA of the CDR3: TGTGCCAGCAGCTTATTAGGGACTAGCGGCTACAATGAGCAGTTCTTC. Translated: CASSLLGTSGYNEQFF. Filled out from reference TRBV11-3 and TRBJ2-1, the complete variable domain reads EAGVVQSPRYKIIEKKQPVAFWCNPISGHNTLYWYLQNLGQGPELLIRYENEEAVDDSQLPKDRFSAERLKGVDSTLKIQPAELGDSAVYLCASSLLGTSGYNEQFFGPGTRLTVL.

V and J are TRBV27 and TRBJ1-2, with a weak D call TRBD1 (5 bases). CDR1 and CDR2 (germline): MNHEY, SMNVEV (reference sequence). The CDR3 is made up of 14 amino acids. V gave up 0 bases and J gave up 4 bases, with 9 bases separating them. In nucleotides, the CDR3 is TGTGCCAGCAGTTTATCGCCAGGGACCTATGGCTACACCTTC. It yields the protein CASSLSPGTYGYTF.

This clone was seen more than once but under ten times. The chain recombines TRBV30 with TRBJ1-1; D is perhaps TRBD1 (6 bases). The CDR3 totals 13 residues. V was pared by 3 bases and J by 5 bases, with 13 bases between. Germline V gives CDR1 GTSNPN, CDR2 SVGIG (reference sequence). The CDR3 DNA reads TGTGCCTGGAGCCCCGGGGGGCTGACTGAAGCTTTCTTT. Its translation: CAWSPGGLTEAFF.